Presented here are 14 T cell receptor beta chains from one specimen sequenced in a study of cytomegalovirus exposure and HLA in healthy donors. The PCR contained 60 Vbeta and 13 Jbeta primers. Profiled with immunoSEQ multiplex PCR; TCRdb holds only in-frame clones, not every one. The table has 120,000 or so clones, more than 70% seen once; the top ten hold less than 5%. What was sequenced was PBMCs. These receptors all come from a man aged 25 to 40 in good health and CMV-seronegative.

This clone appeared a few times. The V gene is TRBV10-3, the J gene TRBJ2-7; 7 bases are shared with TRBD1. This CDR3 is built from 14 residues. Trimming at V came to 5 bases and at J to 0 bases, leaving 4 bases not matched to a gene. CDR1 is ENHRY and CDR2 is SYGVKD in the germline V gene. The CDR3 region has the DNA TGTGCCATCAGTTCCGGGACAGACTCCTACGAGCAGTACTTC. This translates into CAISSGTDSYEQYF.

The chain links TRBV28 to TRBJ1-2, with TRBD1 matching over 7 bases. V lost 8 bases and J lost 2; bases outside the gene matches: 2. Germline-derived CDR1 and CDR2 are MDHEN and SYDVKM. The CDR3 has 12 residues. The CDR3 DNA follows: TGTGCCAGCGAACAGGGGAACTATGGCTACACCTTC. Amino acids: CASEQGNYGYTF.

Here the CDR3 reads CASSLVEQYF. CDR3 in DNA: TGTGCCAGCAGCCTGGTAGAGCAGTATTTT. V and J are TRBV6-1 and TRBJ2-3; unclear D gene. Germline V gene sequence: CDR1 MNHNS, CDR2 SASEGT. The CDR3 covers 10 residues. Trimming took off 6 bases at V and 11 bases at J, with 9 bases between the two ends.

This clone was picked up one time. In DNA form, the CDR3 reads TGTGCCAGCAGCACAAGGACAGGGGAGTACGAGCAGTACTTC. It is translated as CASSTRTGEYEQYF. This chain links TRBV5-4 with TRBJ2-7, with 9 bases identical to TRBD1. The germline gives CDR1 SGHNT, CDR2 YYREEE (reference sequence). CDR3 length equals 14 residues. After removal of 4 bases from V and 4 bases from J, the junction contained 6 bases not matched to a gene.

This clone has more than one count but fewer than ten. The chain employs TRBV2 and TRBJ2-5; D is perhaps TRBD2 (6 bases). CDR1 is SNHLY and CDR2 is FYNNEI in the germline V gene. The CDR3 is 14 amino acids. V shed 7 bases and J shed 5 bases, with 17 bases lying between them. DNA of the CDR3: TGTGCCAGCAAGGAGGGCAGGGATAGCGAGACCCAGTACTTC. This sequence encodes CASKEGRDSETQYF.

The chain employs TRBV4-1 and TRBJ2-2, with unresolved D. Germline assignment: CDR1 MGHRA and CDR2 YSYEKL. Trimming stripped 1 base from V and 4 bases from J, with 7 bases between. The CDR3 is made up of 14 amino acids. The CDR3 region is CASSQGQITGELFF. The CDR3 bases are TGCGCCAGCAGCCAAGGGCAGATCACCGGGGAGCTGTTTTTT.

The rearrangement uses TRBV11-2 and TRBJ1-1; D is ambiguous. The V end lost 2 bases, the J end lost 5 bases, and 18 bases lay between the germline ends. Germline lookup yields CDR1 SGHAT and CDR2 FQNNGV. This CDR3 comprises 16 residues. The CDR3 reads CASSLWERGASTEAFF. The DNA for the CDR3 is TGTGCCAGCAGCTTATGGGAACGGGGTGCGTCGACTGAAGCTTTCTTT.

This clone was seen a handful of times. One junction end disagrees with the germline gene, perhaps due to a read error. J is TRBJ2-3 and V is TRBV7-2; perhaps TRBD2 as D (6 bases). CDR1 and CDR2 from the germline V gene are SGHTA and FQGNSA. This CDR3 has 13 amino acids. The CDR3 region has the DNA TGTGCCAGCAGCTTTATCAAGGGAGGTACGCGGTATTTT. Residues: CASSFIKGGTRYF. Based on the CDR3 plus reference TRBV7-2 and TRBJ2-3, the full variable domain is GAGVSQSPSNKVTEKGKDVELRCDPISGHTALYWYRQSLGQGLEFLIYFQGNSAPDKSGLPSDRFSAERTGGSVSTLTIQRTQQEDSAVYLCASSFIKGGTRYFGPGTRLTVL.

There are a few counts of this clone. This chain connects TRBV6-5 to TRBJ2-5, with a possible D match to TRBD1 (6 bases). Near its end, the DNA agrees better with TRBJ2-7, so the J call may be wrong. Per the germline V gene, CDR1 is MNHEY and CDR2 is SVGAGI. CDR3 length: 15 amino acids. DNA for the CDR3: TGTGCCAGCAGTCCCACAGGGTCTGATTCCTACGAGCAGTACTTC. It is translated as CASSPTGSDSYEQYF.

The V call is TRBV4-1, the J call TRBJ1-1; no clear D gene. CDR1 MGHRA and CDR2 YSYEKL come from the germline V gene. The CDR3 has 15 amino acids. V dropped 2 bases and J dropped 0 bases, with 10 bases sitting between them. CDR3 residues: CASSQFGGMNTEAFF. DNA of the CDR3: TGCGCCAGCAGCCAATTCGGAGGGATGAACACTGAAGCTTTCTTT.

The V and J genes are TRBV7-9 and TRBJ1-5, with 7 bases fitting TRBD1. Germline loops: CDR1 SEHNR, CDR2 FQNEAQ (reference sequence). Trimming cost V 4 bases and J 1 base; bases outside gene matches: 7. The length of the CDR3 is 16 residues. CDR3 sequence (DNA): TGTGCCAGCAGCTCGGGGGGGACAGAAAGCAATCAGCCCCAGCATTTT. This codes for CASSSGGTESNQPQHF.

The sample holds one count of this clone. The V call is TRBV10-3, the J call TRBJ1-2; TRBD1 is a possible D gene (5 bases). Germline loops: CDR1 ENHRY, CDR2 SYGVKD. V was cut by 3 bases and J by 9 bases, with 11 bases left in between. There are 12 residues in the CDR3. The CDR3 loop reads CAISDYRKRYTF. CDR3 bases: TGTGCCATCAGTGACTACAGGAAACGCTACACCTTC.

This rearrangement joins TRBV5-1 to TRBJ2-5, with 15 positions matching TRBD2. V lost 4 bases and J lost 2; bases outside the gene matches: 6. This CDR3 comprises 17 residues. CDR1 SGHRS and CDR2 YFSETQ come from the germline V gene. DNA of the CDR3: TGCGCCAGCAGCCCGTTAGGGACTAGCGGGGGGCAAGAGACCCAGTACTTC. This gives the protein CASSPLGTSGGQETQYF. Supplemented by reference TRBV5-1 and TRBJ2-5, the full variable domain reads KAGVTQTPRYLIKTRGQQVTLSCSPISGHRSVSWYQQTPGQGLQFLFEYFSETQRNKGNFPGRFSGRQFSNSRSEMNVSTLELGDSALYLCASSPLGTSGGQETQYFGPGTRLLVL.

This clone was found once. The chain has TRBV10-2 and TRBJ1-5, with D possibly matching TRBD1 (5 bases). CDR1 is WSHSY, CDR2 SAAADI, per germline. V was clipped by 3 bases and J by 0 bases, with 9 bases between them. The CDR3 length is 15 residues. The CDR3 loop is CASSDPGNSNQPQHF. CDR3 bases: TGCGCCAGCAGTGACCCAGGGAATAGCAATCAGCCCCAGCATTTT.